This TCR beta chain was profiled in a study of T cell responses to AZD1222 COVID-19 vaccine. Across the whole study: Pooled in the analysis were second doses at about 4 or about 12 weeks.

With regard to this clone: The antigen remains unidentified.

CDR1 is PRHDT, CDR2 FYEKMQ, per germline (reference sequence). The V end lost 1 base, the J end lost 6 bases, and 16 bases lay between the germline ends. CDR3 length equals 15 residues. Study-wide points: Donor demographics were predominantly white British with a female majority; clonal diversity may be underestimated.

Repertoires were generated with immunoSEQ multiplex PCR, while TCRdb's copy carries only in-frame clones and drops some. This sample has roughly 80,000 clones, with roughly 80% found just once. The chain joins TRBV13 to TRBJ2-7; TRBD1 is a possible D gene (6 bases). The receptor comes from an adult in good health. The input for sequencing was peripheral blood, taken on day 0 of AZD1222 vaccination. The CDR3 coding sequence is TGTGCCAGCAGCTTAGATGGGCCACAGGGTTCCGAGCAGTACTTC. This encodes CASSLDGPQGSEQYF.